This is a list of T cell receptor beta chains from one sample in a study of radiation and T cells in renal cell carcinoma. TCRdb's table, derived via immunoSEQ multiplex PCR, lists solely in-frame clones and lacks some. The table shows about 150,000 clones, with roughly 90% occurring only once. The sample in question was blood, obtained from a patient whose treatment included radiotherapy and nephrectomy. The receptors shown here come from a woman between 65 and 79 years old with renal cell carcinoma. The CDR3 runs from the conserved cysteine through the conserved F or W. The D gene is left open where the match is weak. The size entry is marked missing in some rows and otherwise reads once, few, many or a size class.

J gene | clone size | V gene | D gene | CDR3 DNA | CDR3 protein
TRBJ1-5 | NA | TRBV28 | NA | TGTGCCAGCATCCCGAGGAAGGGGCAGGGGAGGAATCAGCCCCAGCATTTT | CASIPRKGQGRNQPQHF
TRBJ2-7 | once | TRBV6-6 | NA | TGTGCCAGCAGTGGTGACCAGATCTACTCCTACGAGCAGTACTTC | CASSGDQIYSYEQYF
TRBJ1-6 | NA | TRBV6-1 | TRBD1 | TGTGCCAGCAGTGCCTACGGACAGGGGGCTTTAGCCTATAATTCACCCCTCCACTTT | CASSAYGQGALAYNSPLHF
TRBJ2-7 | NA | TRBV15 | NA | TGTGCCACCAGCGGGGGGACTGCAGACTACGAGCAGTACTTC | CATSGGTADYEQYF
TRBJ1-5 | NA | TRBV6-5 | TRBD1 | TGTGCCAGCAGCCGTACAGGGGCTAGCAATCAGCCCCAGCATTTT | CASSRTGASNQPQHF
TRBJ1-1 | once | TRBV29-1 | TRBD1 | TGCAGCGTTCTAACGACAGGGGGCTGGGTTGGAACTGAAGCTTTCTTT | CSVLTTGGWVGTEAFF
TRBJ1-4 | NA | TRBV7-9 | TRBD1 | TGTGCCAGCAGCTTCTGGGACAGCGATGAAAAACTGTTTTTT | CASSFWDSDEKLFF
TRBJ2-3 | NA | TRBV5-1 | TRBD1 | TGCGCCAGCAGACCTCACGGGACAGGAGTGGATACGCAGTATTTT | CASRPHGTGVDTQYF
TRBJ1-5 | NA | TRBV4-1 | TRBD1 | TGCGCCAGCAGCCAAGATGACAGGGGAGTCCAGCCCCAGCATTTT | CASSQDDRGVQPQHF
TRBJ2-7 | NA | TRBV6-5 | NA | TGTGCCAGCAGCCGCGACAGTTCCTACTACGAGCAGTACTTC | CASSRDSSYYEQYF
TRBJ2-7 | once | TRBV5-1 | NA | TGCGCCAGCAGCTTACAGGGAACCTCCTACGAGCAGTACTTC | CASSLQGTSYEQYF
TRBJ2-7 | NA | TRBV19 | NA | TGTGCCAGTAGGCTTCGGGACGGTTCCTACGAGCAGTACTTC | CASRLRDGSYEQYF
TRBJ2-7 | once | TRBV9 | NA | TGTGCCAGCAGCGTAGATCTGAGATCTTACGAGCAGTACTTC | CASSVDLRSYEQYF
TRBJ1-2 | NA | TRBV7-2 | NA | TGTGCCAGCAGCTTAGCGTTGAAAAATGGCTACACCTTC | CASSLALKNGYTF
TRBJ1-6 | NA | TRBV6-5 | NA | TGTGCCAGCAGTTCTCTGGGATTGAGGAATTCACCCCTCCACTTT | CASSSLGLRNSPLHF
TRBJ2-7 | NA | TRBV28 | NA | TGTGCCAGCAGCTTGACAGGCCCCTACGAGCAGTACTTC | CASSLTGPYEQYF
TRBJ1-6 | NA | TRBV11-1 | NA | TGTGCCAGCAGCTTTACGACAAGGGGGAGCTCCTATAATTCACCCCTCCACTTT | CASSFTTRGSSYNSPLHF
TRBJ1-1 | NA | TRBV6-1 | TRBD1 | TGTGCCAGCAGAGGGGGCTCTGAAGCTTTCTTT | CASRGGSEAFF
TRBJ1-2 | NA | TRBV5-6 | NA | TGTGCCAGCAGCTTGGGAGGAGTTGACTATGGCTACACCTTC | CASSLGGVDYGYTF
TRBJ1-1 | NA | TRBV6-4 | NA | TGTGCCAGCAGTGTTAGGGGGGACACTGAAGCTTTCTTT | CASSVRGDTEAFF
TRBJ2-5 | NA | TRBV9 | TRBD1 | TGTGCCAGCAGCTCCCGATCCCTGGGAAGGGGGCAGGGGGAGACCCAGTACTTC | CASSSRSLGRGQGETQYF
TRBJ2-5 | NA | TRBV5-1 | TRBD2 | TGCGCCAGCAGCCCCGGACTAGCGGGGGTTCAAGAGACCCAGTACTTC | CASSPGLAGVQETQYF
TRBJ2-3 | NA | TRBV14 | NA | TGTGCCAGCAGCCAAGTCTTTGGACTTGGCACAGATACGCAGTATTTT | CASSQVFGLGTDTQYF
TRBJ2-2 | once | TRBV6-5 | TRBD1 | TGTGCCAGCAGTTACTCGAACAGGGGGAGCACCGGGGAGCTGTTTTTT | CASSYSNRGSTGELFF
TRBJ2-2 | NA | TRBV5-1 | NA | TGCGCCAGCAGCTTGTTATTTGTTACCGGGGAGCTGTTTTTT | CASSLLFVTGELFF
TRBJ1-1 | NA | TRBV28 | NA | TGTGCCAGCAGTTTACAGGGGACCGCCACTGAAGCTTTCTTT | CASSLQGTATEAFF